The sequence of this TCR beta chain was determined in a study of T cell responses to AZD1222 COVID-19 vaccine (dated by TCRdb to about 2021). With respect to the entire study: TCR sequencing was performed for about 250 trial participants, of whom around 200 were given two doses of AZD1222 and approximately 26 were given two doses of MenACWY control vaccine. Enrollment into the trials was organized by age into subgroups of 18-55, 56-69 and 70-plus years, and those subgroups contained roughly 150, 30 and 60 TCR-sequenced participants, respectively.

The sample's time point label is to be understood as: about 28 days (+/-7) after the second vaccine dose. AZD1222 recipients whose second dose came at about 4 weeks and those whose second dose came at about 12 weeks were combined into one group, since spike-specific TCR depth and breadth did not differ between the two schedules. Vaccinee samples were obtained from the UK trials COV001 and COV002, which included a single-blind randomized controlled phase 2/3 trial of AZD1222 (ChAdOx1 nCoV-19) in healthy adults. For TCRbeta chain sequencing, PBMC samples from trial participants were taken at day 0 and at day 28 after the second dose. This clone came up once. Which antigen it targets is not known. Within one base of it there is no much larger clone, and no base qualities were kept. The CDR3 regions of human TCRbeta chains were analyzed by immunosequencing. The original methods were these. TCRs in the repertoires were matched against a reference library of SARS-CoV-2-specific TCRs that had been generated with the MIRA antigen-specificity platform. Breadth meant the fraction of unique TCRs that were SARS-CoV-2-associated, whereas depth meant the fraction of total T cells that were SARS-CoV-2-associated. Using the MIRA data, every spike-specific TCR was mapped to the spike region that the TCR reacted to and assigned to either a CD4 or a CD8 class. Log10-transformed breadth and depth values were compared by one-way ANOVA with Sidak's multiple comparisons tests. TCRdb limited this immuneACCESS table to in-frame rearrangements with V and J called. A share of clones is missing; checked studies link under half to unresolved V genes, and the rest is unexplained. Clone size and the V and J calls come from that table; the DNA yielded D and trimming. This sample comprises roughly 100,000 clones, roughly 86% of them detected only once. Jointly, the top ten make up more than 15% of the sample.

Here is what the overall study found, with its caveats: Epitopes outside the regions mutated in the B.1.351 and B.1.1.7 variants were reportedly recognized by nearly half of the unique spike-specific TCRs. The whole spike protein was spanned by vaccine-associated CD4 TCRs, and dominant responses were seen in regions 160-218 and 743-854. A significant rise in spike-specific TCR breadth and depth was observed after two AZD1222 doses relative to day 0 and relative to MenACWY recipients. Participants were mostly white British, with more females than males. The authors suggested clonal diversity may have been underestimated. Only five to seven AZD1222 recipients were SARS-CoV-2 seropositive at baseline, limiting conclusions about previously exposed vaccinees. Because no samples from the day 14 peak response were available, repertoires could be characterized only after the peak T cell response. In the small 56-69-year group, the increase in depth fell short of significance, most likely because of low power.

This material consisted of peripheral blood, taken 28 days after the second AZD1222 dose. This receptor was obtained from an adult who received the AZD1222 COVID-19 vaccine.

The CDR3 amino acid sequence is: CASSLMRESDTQYF. The nucleotide sequence reads TGTGCCAGCAGCTTGATGAGGGAGTCCGATACGCAGTATTTT. The chain joins TRBV7-3 to TRBJ2-3; TRBD2 is perhaps the D gene, given 5 matching bases. The CDR3 has 14 amino acids, counting the end cysteine and phenylalanine. Only the CDR3 part of the read is kept: 42 bases, read in frame from the first base. The trim is 3 bases for V and 6 bases for J, with a gap of 13 bases between the germline ends. Reading the germline V gene gives CDR1 SGHTA and CDR2 FQGTGA.